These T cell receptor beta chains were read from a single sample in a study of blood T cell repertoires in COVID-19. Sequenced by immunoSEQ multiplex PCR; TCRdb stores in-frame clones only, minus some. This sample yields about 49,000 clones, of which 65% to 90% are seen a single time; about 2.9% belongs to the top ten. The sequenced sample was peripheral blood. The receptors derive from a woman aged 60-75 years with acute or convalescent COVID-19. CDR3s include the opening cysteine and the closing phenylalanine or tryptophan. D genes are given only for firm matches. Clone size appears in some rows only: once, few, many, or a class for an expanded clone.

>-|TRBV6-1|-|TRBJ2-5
CASSESMWGQQETQYF
TGTGCCAGCAGTGAAAGTATGTGGGGCCAGCAAGAGACCCAGTACTTC
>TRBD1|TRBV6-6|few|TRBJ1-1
CASSRQGSEAFF
TGTGCCAGCAGTCGACAGGGATCAGAAGCTTTCTTT
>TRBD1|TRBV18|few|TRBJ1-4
CASSSTGGLEKLFF
TGTGCCAGCTCGTCCACAGGGGGCCTTGAAAAACTGTTTTTT
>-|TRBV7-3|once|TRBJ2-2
CASSLTTGIDTGELFF
TGTGCCAGCAGCTTAACGACGGGGATCGACACCGGGGAGCTGTTTTTT
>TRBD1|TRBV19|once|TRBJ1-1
CASADRGHTEAFF
TGTGCCAGCGCTGACAGGGGGCACACTGAAGCTTTCTTT
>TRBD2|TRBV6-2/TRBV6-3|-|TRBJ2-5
CASSFSGTRLETQYF
TGTGCCAGCAGTTTCTCCGGGACTAGGTTGGAGACCCAGTACTTC
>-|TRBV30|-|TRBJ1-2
CAWTVRTESYGYTF
TGTGCCTGGACTGTAAGGACAGAAAGCTATGGCTACACCTTC
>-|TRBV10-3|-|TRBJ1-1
CAISESMNTEAFF
TGTGCCATCAGTGAGAGCATGAACACTGAAGCTTTCTTT
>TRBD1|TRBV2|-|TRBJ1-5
CASRLTGGAGNQPQHF
TGTGCCAGCAGGCTGACAGGGGGCGCGGGCAATCAGCCCCAGCATTTT
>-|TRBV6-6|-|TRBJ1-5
CASKFRGNQPQHF
TGTGCCAGCAAATTCAGGGGTAATCAGCCCCAGCATTTT